Here is one TCR beta chain with its context. This clonotype turned up a few times. Its antigen remains undetermined. Within one base of it there is no much larger clone, and no base qualities were kept. This sample is drawn from a study of T cell repertoires in cytomegalovirus infection (dated by TCRdb to between 2017 and 2020). Regarding the study in general: The peptide stimulations were aimed at well-studied HLA-B-restricted epitopes as well as recently identified HLA-C-restricted CMV epitopes, whose presentation resists viral immunomodulation. Donor HLA type was relevant to the analysis, because carriage of CMV infection together with the matching HLA type was indicated by public TCR beta signatures.

Paper-wide results and their limitations: In both this cohort and an independent cohort of 352 donors, the cumulative frequency of public TCR beta family members distinguished carriers of CMV infection plus the relevant HLA type. The ex vivo response was dominated by HLA-C-restricted CMV-specific TCR beta clonotypes, which also provided the single most frequent clonotype in two of eight donors.

The germline V gene gives CDR1 as MGHRA and CDR2 as YSYEKL. V lost 1 base and J lost 1 base; the stretch between them is 7 bases long. There are 14 amino acids in the CDR3, from cysteine to phenylalanine inclusive. Just the 42-base CDR3 DNA is kept, in frame starting at base 1. This sample was sequenced with an Illumina HiSeq 1500. TCRdb handled the public reads itself, with Q25 trimming in fastp and clone calling in MiXCR, and kept productive beta chains. Each CDR3 protein appears once, grouped with its most common genes and DNA. This sample is represented by about 160,000 distinct CDR3 sequences; about 20% of them were singletons. The ten largest clones capture roughly 25% of the sample. Interpreted using the paper, the treatment or condition label stands for: in vitro stimulation with specific CMV peptide epitopes to enrich CMV-specific T cells.

The TCR originated in a human donor in good health (CMV status not recorded). Some clones in this sample may be carry-over from other donors' samples. The sample was CD8+ T cells from cultured PBMCs, taken from culture after CMV antigen stimulation. This sequence uses TRBV4-1 and TRBJ1-1; the D gene remains uncertain. The DNA reads TGCGCCAGCAGCCAAGGTAACAGGAACACTGAAGCTTTCTTT. This translates into CASSQGNRNTEAFF.